These 5 T cell receptor beta chains were all obtained from the same sample, sequenced in a study of T cell responses to AZD1222 COVID-19 vaccine. The table came from immunoSEQ multiplex PCR; TCRdb's copy has only in-frame clones and leaves some out. The sample yields some 110,000 clones, 88% seen once. The sequenced sample was peripheral blood, obtained 28 days after the second AZD1222 dose. These receptors were taken from an adult who received the AZD1222 COVID-19 vaccine.

The chain couples TRBV27 to TRBJ1-6; no definite D call. Trimming shortened V by 5 bases and J by 4 bases, and 12 bases separated the two germline ends. This CDR3 has 15 amino acids. Germline V gene data show CDR1 as MNHEY and CDR2 as SMNVEV (reference sequence). CDR3 residues: CASSPRQEYNSPLHF. As DNA, the CDR3 is TGTGCCAGCAGTCCACGGCAGGAGTATAATTCACCCCTCCACTTT.

This chain uses TRBV27 with TRBJ2-1; D unclear. Germline V gene lookup returns CDR1 MNHEY and CDR2 SMNVEV (reference sequence). Trimming removed 7 bases from V and 3 bases from J, with 13 bases in between. The CDR3 is 14 residues long. The CDR3 protein is CASTSIRYYNEQFF. CDR3 DNA: TGTGCCAGCACCTCAATACGCTACTACAATGAGCAGTTCTTC.

This sequence joins TRBV29-1 and TRBJ2-7, with a tentative D call TRBD1 (6 bases). With 8 bases removed from V and 6 bases from J, the gap between germline ends came to 23 bases. Per germline, CDR1 SQVTM and CDR2 ANQGSEA. The CDR3 contains 14 residues. The CDR3 region has the DNA TGCAGCTTCTCGCCGCGGACTCAAGGGGGCGAGCAGTACTTC. It codes for CSFSPRTQGGEQYF.

This chain connects TRBV6-5 to TRBJ2-4; TRBD1 is a possible D gene (6 bases). Between the trimmed V and J ends, which lost 6 bases and 1 base, there was a span of 10 bases. Germline assignment: CDR1 MNHEY and CDR2 SVGAGI. The CDR3 contains 14 residues. The CDR3 here is CASRTGVAKNIQYF. The CDR3 bases are TGTGCCAGCAGGACAGGAGTGGCCAAAAACATTCAGTACTTC.

The chain couples TRBV7-9 to TRBJ2-7, with 7 nucleotides matching TRBD2. The V gene end was trimmed by 5 bases and the J gene end by 3 bases; junction bases not matched to a gene: 13. The length of the CDR3 is 16 residues. Germline V gene sequence: CDR1 SEHNR, CDR2 FQNEAQ (reference sequence). The CDR3 sequence: CASSPLGTSVDYEQYF. In nucleotides, the CDR3 is TGTGCCAGCAGCCCACTTGGCACTAGCGTTGACTACGAGCAGTACTTC. The full variable domain, in which reference TRBV7-9 and TRBJ2-7 provide the parts outside the CDR3, is DTGVSQNPRHKITKRGQNVTFRCDPISEHNRLYWYRQTLGQGPEFLTYFQNEAQLEKSRLLSDRFSAERPKGSFSTLEIQRTEQGDSAMYLCASSPLGTSVDYEQYFGPGTRLTVT.